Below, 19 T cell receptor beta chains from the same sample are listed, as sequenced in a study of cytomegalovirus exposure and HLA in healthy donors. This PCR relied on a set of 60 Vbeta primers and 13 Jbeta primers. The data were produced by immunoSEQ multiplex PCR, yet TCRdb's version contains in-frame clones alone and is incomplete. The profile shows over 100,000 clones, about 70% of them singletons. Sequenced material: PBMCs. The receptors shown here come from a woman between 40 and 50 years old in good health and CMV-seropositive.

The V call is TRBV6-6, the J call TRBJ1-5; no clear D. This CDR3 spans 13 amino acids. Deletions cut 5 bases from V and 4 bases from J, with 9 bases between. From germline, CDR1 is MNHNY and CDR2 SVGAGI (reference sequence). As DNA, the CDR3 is TGTGCCAGCAGTCAACTTAAAAATCAGCCCCAGCATTTT. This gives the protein CASSQLKNQPQHF.

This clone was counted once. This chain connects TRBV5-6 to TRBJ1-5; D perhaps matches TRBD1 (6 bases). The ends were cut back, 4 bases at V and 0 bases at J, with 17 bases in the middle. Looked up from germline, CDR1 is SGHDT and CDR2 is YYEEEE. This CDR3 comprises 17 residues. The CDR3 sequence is CASSLYRTEYSNQPQHF. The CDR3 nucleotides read TGTGCCAGCAGCCTGTACCGGACAGAATATAGCAATCAGCCCCAGCATTTT.

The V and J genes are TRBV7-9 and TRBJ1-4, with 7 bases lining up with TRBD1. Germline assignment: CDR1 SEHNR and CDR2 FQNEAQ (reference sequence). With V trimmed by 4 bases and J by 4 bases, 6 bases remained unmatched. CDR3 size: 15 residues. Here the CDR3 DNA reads TGTGCCAGCAGCTCTCGGACAGGCATTAATGAAAAACTGTTTTTT. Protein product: CASSSRTGINEKLFF. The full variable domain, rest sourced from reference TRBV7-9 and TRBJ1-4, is DTGVSQNPRHKITKRGQNVTFRCDPISEHNRLYWYRQTLGQGPEFLTYFQNEAQLEKSRLLSDRFSAERPKGSFSTLEIQRTEQGDSAMYLCASSSRTGINEKLFFGSGTQLSVL.

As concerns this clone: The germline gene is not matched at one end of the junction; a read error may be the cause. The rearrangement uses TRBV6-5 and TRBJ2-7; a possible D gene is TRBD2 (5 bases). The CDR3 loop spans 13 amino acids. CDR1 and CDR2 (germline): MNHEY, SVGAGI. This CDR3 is CASSYGTVRAPVF. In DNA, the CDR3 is TGTGCCAGCAGTTACGGAACGGTGAGGGCCCCTGTCTTC.

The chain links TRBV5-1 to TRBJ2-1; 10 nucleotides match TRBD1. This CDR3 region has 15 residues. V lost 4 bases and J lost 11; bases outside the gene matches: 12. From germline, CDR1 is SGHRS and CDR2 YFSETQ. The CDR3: CASSLGPGTGEQQFF. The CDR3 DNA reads TGCGCCAGCAGCCTGGGTCCCGGGACAGGGGAACAGCAGTTCTTC.

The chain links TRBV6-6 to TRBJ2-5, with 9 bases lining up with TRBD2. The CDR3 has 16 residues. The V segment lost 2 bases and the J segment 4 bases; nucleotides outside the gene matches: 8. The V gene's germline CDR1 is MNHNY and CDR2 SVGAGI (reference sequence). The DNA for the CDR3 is TGTGCCAGCAGTTACCCGGGCGGGGGGGCGACAGAGACCCAGTACTTC. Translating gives CASSYPGGGATETQYF.

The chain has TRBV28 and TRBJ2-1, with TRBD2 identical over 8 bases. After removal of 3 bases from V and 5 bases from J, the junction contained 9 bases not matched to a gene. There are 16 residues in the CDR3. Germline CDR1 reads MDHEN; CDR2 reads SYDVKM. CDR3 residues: CASSFRGGPRDNEQFF. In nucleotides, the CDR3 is TGTGCCAGCAGTTTCCGCGGGGGGCCCCGTGACAATGAGCAGTTCTTC.

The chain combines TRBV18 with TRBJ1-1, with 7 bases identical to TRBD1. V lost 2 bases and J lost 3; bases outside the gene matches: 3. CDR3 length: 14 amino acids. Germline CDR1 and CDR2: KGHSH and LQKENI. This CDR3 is CASSPGDSYTEAFF. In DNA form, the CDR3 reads TGTGCCAGCTCACCAGGGGACAGTTACACTGAAGCTTTCTTT.

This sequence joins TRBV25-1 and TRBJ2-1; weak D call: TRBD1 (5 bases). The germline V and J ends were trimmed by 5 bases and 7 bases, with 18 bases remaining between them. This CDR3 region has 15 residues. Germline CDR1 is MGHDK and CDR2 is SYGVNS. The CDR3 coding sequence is TGTGCCAGCAGTTTGGTGCAGGGTACCGGGAATGAGCAGTTCTTC. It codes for CASSLVQGTGNEQFF.

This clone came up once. The CDR3 reads CASSQETGHFYGYTF. In DNA, the CDR3 is TGCGCCAGCAGCCAAGAAACAGGCCACTTCTATGGCTACACCTTC. The chain is built from TRBV4-3 and TRBJ1-2; D is perhaps TRBD1 (5 bases). Trimming pared 0 bases from V and 4 bases from J, leaving 12 bases between. The CDR3 contains 15 residues. CDR1 LGHNA and CDR2 YSLEER come from the germline V gene.

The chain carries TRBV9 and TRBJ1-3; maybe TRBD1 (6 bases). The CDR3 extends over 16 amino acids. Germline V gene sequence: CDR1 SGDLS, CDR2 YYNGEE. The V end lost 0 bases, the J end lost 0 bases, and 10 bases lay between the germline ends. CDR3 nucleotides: TGTGCCAGCAGCGTAGAAGGGACACTCTCTGGAAACACCATATATTTT. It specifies CASSVEGTLSGNTIYF.

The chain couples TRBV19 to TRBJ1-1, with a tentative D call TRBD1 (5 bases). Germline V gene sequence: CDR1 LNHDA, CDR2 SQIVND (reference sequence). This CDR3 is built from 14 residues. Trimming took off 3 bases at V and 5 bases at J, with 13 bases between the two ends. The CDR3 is CASSIFSRGTEAFF. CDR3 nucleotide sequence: TGTGCCAGTAGTATTTTTTCCCGGGGGACTGAAGCTTTCTTT.

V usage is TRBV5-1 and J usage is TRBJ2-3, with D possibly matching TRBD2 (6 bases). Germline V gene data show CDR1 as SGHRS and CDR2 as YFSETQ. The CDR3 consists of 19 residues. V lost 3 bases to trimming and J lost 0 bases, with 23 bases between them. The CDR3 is CASSCHGACWGTSTDTQYF. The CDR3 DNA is TGCGCCAGCAGCTGCCATGGGGCATGTTGGGGGACTAGCACAGATACGCAGTATTTT.

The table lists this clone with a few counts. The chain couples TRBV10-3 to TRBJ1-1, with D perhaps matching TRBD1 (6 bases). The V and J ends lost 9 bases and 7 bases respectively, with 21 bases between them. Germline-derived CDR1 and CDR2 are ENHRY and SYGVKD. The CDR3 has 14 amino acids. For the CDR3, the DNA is TGTGCCATACCCCTGGGACACTACAAAGGTGAAGCTTTCTTT. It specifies CAIPLGHYKGEAFF.

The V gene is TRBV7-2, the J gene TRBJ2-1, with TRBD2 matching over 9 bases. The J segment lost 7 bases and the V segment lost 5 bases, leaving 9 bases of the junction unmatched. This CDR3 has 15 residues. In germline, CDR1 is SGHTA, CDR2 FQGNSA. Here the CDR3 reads CASSHNLAGRNEQFF. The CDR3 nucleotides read TGTGCCAGCAGCCACAACCTAGCGGGGCGAAATGAGCAGTTCTTC.

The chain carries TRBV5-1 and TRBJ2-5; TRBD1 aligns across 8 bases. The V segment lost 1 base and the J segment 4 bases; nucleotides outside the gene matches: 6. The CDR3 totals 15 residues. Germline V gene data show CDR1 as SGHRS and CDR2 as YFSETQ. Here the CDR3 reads CASSLSGGFGETQYF. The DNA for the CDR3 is TGCGCCAGCAGCTTGTCAGGGGGCTTCGGAGAGACCCAGTACTTC.

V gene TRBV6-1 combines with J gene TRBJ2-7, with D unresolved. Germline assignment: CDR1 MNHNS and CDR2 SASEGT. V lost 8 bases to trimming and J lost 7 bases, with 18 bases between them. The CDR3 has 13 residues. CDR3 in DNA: TGTGCCAGCCAGCGAGGCCTGAGGTGGGAGCAGTACTTC. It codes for CASQRGLRWEQYF.

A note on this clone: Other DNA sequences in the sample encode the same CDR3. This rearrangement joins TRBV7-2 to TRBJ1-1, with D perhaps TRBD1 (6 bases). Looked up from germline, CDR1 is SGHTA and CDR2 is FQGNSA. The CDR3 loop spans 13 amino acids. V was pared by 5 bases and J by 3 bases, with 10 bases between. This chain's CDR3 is CASSPQGYTEAFF. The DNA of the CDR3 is TGTGCCAGCAGCCCACAGGGTTACACTGAAGCTTTCTTT.

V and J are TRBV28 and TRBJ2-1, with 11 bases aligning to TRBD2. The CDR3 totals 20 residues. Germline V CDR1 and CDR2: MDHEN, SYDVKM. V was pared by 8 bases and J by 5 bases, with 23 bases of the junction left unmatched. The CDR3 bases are TGTGCCAGCGAGGACATGTCGGGTAGCGGGAGGGCCCATTTGGACAATGAGCAGTTCTTC. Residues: CASEDMSGSGRAHLDNEQFF.